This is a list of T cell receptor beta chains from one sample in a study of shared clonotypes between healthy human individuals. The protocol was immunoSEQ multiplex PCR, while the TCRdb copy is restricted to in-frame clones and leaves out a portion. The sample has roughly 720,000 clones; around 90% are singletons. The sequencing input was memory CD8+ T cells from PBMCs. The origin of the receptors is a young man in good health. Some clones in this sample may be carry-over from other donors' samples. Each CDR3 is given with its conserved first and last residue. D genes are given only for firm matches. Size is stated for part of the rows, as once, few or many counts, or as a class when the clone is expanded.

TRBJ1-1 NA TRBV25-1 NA TGTGCCAGCAGTGAAACAGGGCTAGGGACTGAAGCTTTCTTT CASSETGLGTEAFF
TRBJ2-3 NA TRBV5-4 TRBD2 TGTGCCACCCACTTCGGGGCTAGCGGGACCACAGATACGCAGTATTTT CATHFGASGTTDTQYF
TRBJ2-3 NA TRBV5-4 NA TGTGCCAGCAGCGGACAGCTAGATACGCAGTATTTT CASSGQLDTQYF
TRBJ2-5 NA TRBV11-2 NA TGTGCCAGCAGGTTTAGGGGGAGCGGGGCTCTGCAAGAGACCCAGTACTTC CASRFRGSGALQETQYF
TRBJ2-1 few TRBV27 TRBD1 TGTGCCAGCAGGGGGGCAGGGGGTTACAATGAGCAGTTCTTC CASRGAGGYNEQFF
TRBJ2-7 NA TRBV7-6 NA TGTGCCAGCAGCTTAAACGGCTACGAGCAGTACTTC CASSLNGYEQYF
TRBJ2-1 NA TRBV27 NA TGTGCCAGCAGTTTATCCAGGGTTGAGCAGTTCTTC CASSLSRVEQFF
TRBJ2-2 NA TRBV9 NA TGTGCCAGCAGCGTAGAGTCGATAGCGGCTGTATCCACCGGGGAGCTGTTTTTT CASSVESIAAVSTGELFF
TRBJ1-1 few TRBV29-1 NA TGCAGCGTTGAGGGCCCGGGGAACACTGAAGCTTTCTTT CSVEGPGNTEAFF
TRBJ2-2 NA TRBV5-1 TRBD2 TGCGCCAGCAGCGGGACCGAGTGGCGGGAGAGTTCCGGGGAGCTGTTTTTT CASSGTEWRESSGELFF
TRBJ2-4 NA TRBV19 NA TGTGCCAGTACCAACCTAGTCGGGAGCCCGGACATTCAGTACTTC CASTNLVGSPDIQYF
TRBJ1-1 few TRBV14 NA TGTGCCAGCAGCCAAAGGTACTTGAACACTGAAGCTTTCTTT CASSQRYLNTEAFF